Sequencing of this T cell receptor (beta chain) was carried out in a study of early T cells in non-severe SARS-CoV-2 infection. For the study at large: The study sequenced bulk RNA from unsorted whole blood, with chains unpaired.

Unique molecular identifier tags were affixed to discrete cDNA molecules. In TCRdb, the 5' RACE reads were re-called with MiXCR into one record per CDR3 protein. The table has 65,000 to 85,000 distinct CDR3 sequences, 13% seen once. Trimming stripped 3 bases from V and 8 bases from J, with 13 bases between. Germline lookup yields CDR1 SGHDN and CDR2 FVKESK. The CDR3 consists of 14 residues. This clonotype has at least ten counts. The chain has TRBV14 and TRBJ1-4; D not certain. This TCR was sampled from an adult who was a healthcare worker with PCR-confirmed SARS-CoV-2 infection or an uninfected control (not recorded which). Material for sequencing was whole blood. This CDR3 is CASSHETRREKLFF. The CDR3, as DNA: TGTGCCAGCAGCCACGAGACACGGCGAGAAAAACTGTTTTTT.